This is a list of T cell receptor beta chains from one sample in a study of blood T cells in healthy people across ages. One entry per CDR3 protein results from TCRdb running MiXCR on the 5' RACE reads. The table lists around 1,900,000 distinct CDR3 sequences, 39% of them singletons, with about 21% in the top ten. Sequenced sample: blood. The receptor source for this set is a human donor in good health. Each CDR3 is given with its conserved first and last residue. Each record gives: clone size, V gene, J gene, D gene, CDR3 DNA, CDR3 protein. A D gene is named only where the DNA matches it firmly. Part of the rows lack a size; the others show once, few, many or a class for expanded clones.

clone_size: few; v_call: TRBV7-2; j_call: TRBJ2-7; d_call: .; cdr3_nt: TGTGCCAGCAGCCCCGTTGTGTCCTACGAGCAGTACTTC; cdr3_aa: CASSPVVSYEQYF
clone_size: few; v_call: TRBV12-3/TRBV12-4; j_call: TRBJ2-1; d_call: TRBD2; cdr3_nt: TGTGCCAGCAGGTCCGGGACTAGCGGCAATGAGCAGTTCTTC; cdr3_aa: CASRSGTSGNEQFF
clone_size: .; v_call: TRBV29-1; j_call: TRBJ1-1; d_call: .; cdr3_nt: TGCAGCGCGAGTTGGAATGTGAACACTGAAGCTTTCTTT; cdr3_aa: CSASWNVNTEAFF
clone_size: .; v_call: TRBV4-3; j_call: TRBJ1-1; d_call: .; cdr3_nt: TGCGCCAGCAGTCAAATTCGCAGCCGTCAAACTGAAGCTTTCTTT; cdr3_aa: CASSQIRSRQTEAFF
clone_size: few; v_call: TRBV5-1; j_call: TRBJ2-7; d_call: .; cdr3_nt: TGCGCCAGCAGCCCGCGTGAAGGGACCTACGAGCAGTACTTC; cdr3_aa: CASSPREGTYEQYF
clone_size: .; v_call: TRBV20-1; j_call: TRBJ2-1; d_call: TRBD2; cdr3_nt: TGCAGTGCTAGAGGGGGGCTAGCGGGGGGGCCGGTTGGCAATGAGCAGTTCTTC; cdr3_aa: CSARGGLAGGPVGNEQFF
clone_size: .; v_call: TRBV20-1; j_call: TRBJ1-2; d_call: .; cdr3_nt: TGCAGTGCCCGTCAGGGACAAACCATCAACTATGGCTACACCTTC; cdr3_aa: CSARQGQTINYGYTF
clone_size: few; v_call: TRBV11-2; j_call: TRBJ2-1; d_call: .; cdr3_nt: TGTGCCAGCAGCTTAGATAGCGTCAATGAGCAGTTCTTC; cdr3_aa: CASSLDSVNEQFF
clone_size: many; v_call: TRBV18; j_call: TRBJ2-6; d_call: .; cdr3_nt: TGTGCCAGCAGCCCGAGGGTAACTGGGGCCAACGTCCTGACTTTC; cdr3_aa: CASSPRVTGANVLTF
clone_size: .; v_call: TRBV28; j_call: TRBJ2-7; d_call: .; cdr3_nt: TGTGCCAGCCGGGACACAGCATCCTACGAGCAGTACTTC; cdr3_aa: CASRDTASYEQYF
clone_size: few; v_call: TRBV11-2; j_call: TRBJ2-1; d_call: TRBD2; cdr3_nt: TGTGCCAGCAGCTTAGTGTTCGGGACTAGCGGGGGCCTTGACAATGAGCAGTTCTTC; cdr3_aa: CASSLVFGTSGGLDNEQFF
clone_size: .; v_call: TRBV7-6; j_call: TRBJ1-1; d_call: .; cdr3_nt: TGTGCCAGCAGCTTAGGAGGACAGATGGGGTGGAACATCGCTGAAGCTTTCTTT; cdr3_aa: CASSLGGQMGWNIAEAFF
clone_size: .; v_call: TRBV7-2; j_call: TRBJ1-2; d_call: TRBD1; cdr3_nt: TGTGCCAGCAGCCTACCCGGGACAGGTAGTGGCTACACCTTC; cdr3_aa: CASSLPGTGSGYTF
clone_size: few; v_call: TRBV2; j_call: TRBJ2-7; d_call: .; cdr3_nt: TGTGCCCCGGGCAGGAAAGACGGTTTATTGGACTACGAGCAGTACTTC; cdr3_aa: CAPGRKDGLLDYEQYF
clone_size: .; v_call: TRBV12-3/TRBV12-4; j_call: TRBJ2-3; d_call: .; cdr3_nt: TGTGCCAGCAGGTGGACTGTTACCTACACAGATACGCAGTATTTT; cdr3_aa: CASRWTVTYTDTQYF
clone_size: few; v_call: TRBV7-6; j_call: TRBJ1-2; d_call: TRBD1; cdr3_nt: TGTGCCAGCAGCTCCGGGACAGGGATCCCCTATGGCTACACCTTC; cdr3_aa: CASSSGTGIPYGYTF
clone_size: .; v_call: TRBV4-3; j_call: TRBJ2-7; d_call: .; cdr3_nt: TGCGCCAGCAGCTTATACAGGGAGGCATACGAGCAGTACTTC; cdr3_aa: CASSLYREAYEQYF
clone_size: .; v_call: TRBV20-1; j_call: TRBJ1-5; d_call: .; cdr3_nt: .; cdr3_aa: CSARNFWRGDDSNQPQHF
clone_size: .; v_call: TRBV27; j_call: TRBJ1-1; d_call: .; cdr3_nt: TGTGCCAGCGGTAAACGGGACACTGAAGCTTTCTTT; cdr3_aa: CASGKRDTEAFF
clone_size: few; v_call: TRBV3-1; j_call: TRBJ2-1; d_call: TRBD1; cdr3_nt: TGTGCCAGCAGCCCACCCGGGACAGATACTCAGTTCTTC; cdr3_aa: CASSPPGTDTQFF
clone_size: once; v_call: TRBV4-2; j_call: TRBJ2-1; d_call: TRBD2; cdr3_nt: TGTGCCAGCAGCCAAGCCCTTAGCGGGGGGGCCCGGAATGAGCAGTTCTTC; cdr3_aa: CASSQALSGGARNEQFF
clone_size: .; v_call: TRBV6-2/TRBV6-3; j_call: TRBJ2-1; d_call: .; cdr3_nt: TGTGCCAGCAGACCCCGACGGGATGAGCAGTTCTTC; cdr3_aa: CASRPRRDEQFF
clone_size: few; v_call: TRBV4-1; j_call: TRBJ2-7; d_call: .; cdr3_nt: TGCGCCAGCAGCCTAGGGCGCGCAACCTCCTACGAGCAGTACTTC; cdr3_aa: CASSLGRATSYEQYF
clone_size: .; v_call: TRBV6-2/TRBV6-3; j_call: TRBJ1-5; d_call: .; cdr3_nt: TGTGCCAGCAGTTCCCGGGATCCCAATCAGCCCCAGCATTTT; cdr3_aa: CASSSRDPNQPQHF
clone_size: .; v_call: TRBV4-2; j_call: TRBJ1-2; d_call: .; cdr3_nt: TGTGCCAGCAGCCAAGATCTAACTCCATGGGGCTACACCTTC; cdr3_aa: CASSQDLTPWGYTF
clone_size: few; v_call: TRBV12-3/TRBV12-4; j_call: TRBJ1-1; d_call: TRBD1; cdr3_nt: TGTGCCAGCTCCAAACAGGGGGGAAGCACTGAAGCTTTCTTT; cdr3_aa: CASSKQGGSTEAFF
clone_size: .; v_call: TRBV11-2; j_call: TRBJ2-7; d_call: .; cdr3_nt: TGTGCCAGCAGCTTGACAGACAAGGGCTTGGAGCAGTACTTC; cdr3_aa: CASSLTDKGLEQYF
clone_size: .; v_call: TRBV20-1; j_call: TRBJ1-6; d_call: TRBD1; cdr3_nt: TGCAGTGCTAGAGATTCGCGAGGGGGCGGCGATTCACTCCTCCACTTT; cdr3_aa: CSARDSRGGGDSLLHF
clone_size: .; v_call: TRBV24-1; j_call: TRBJ2-1; d_call: TRBD1; cdr3_nt: TGTGCCACCAGTGATTTTTGGGGGACAGGGGGGAATGAGCAGTTCTTC; cdr3_aa: CATSDFWGTGGNEQFF
clone_size: .; v_call: TRBV9; j_call: TRBJ2-5; d_call: TRBD2; cdr3_nt: TGTGCCAGCAGCGTAGAGGATAGCGGGGGAGAGACCCAGTACTTC; cdr3_aa: CASSVEDSGGETQYF
clone_size: .; v_call: TRBV4-3; j_call: TRBJ2-1; d_call: TRBD2; cdr3_nt: TGCGCCAGCAGCCAGCTAGCGGGGGCCGTCTTTGAGCAGTTCTTC; cdr3_aa: CASSQLAGAVFEQFF
clone_size: many; v_call: TRBV6-1; j_call: TRBJ2-1; d_call: .; cdr3_nt: TGTGCCAGCAAGTGGTCTGTAACGCTACTATACAATGAGCAGTTCTTC; cdr3_aa: CASKWSVTLLYNEQFF
clone_size: .; v_call: TRBV5-1; j_call: TRBJ1-2; d_call: .; cdr3_nt: TGCGCCAGCAGTCAATCGGGACACCCCTATGGCTACACCTTC; cdr3_aa: CASSQSGHPYGYTF
clone_size: few; v_call: TRBV12-3/TRBV12-4; j_call: TRBJ2-1; d_call: .; cdr3_nt: TGTGCCAGCAACGCGGGGTTTTTGATTGGGGAGCAGTTCTTC; cdr3_aa: CASNAGFLIGEQFF
clone_size: once; v_call: TRBV7-2; j_call: TRBJ1-1; d_call: .; cdr3_nt: TGTGCCAGCAGCCCTCTAGAGGGTGTGAGCACTGAAGCTTTCTTT; cdr3_aa: CASSPLEGVSTEAFF
clone_size: few; v_call: TRBV7-9; j_call: TRBJ2-3; d_call: TRBD1; cdr3_nt: TGTGCCAGCAGCCCCCTACGGGACAGGGGGCCGGATACGCAGTATTTT; cdr3_aa: CASSPLRDRGPDTQYF
clone_size: .; v_call: TRBV11-2; j_call: TRBJ2-5; d_call: TRBD2; cdr3_nt: TGTGCCAGCGCGCTGTCGACGGGGGGAAATGAGACCCAGTACTTC; cdr3_aa: CASALSTGGNETQYF
clone_size: .; v_call: TRBV20-1; j_call: TRBJ1-1; d_call: .; cdr3_nt: TGCAGTGCTAGAGACCCCCCTGAAGCTTTCTTT; cdr3_aa: CSARDPPEAFF
clone_size: few; v_call: TRBV10-3; j_call: TRBJ1-2; d_call: .; cdr3_nt: TGTGCCATCAGTGATGGGACAAGACCTCCAGATGTCTACACCTTC; cdr3_aa: CAISDGTRPPDVYTF
clone_size: few; v_call: TRBV4-2; j_call: TRBJ2-5; d_call: .; cdr3_nt: TGTGCCAGCAGCCAAGCTTCTCACGTGGACGGGGCCCAGTACTTC; cdr3_aa: CASSQASHVDGAQYF
clone_size: .; v_call: TRBV7-2; j_call: TRBJ2-7; d_call: .; cdr3_nt: TGTGCCAGCAATATATGGGGCCCTTTCTACGAGCAGTACTTC; cdr3_aa: CASNIWGPFYEQYF
clone_size: few; v_call: TRBV5-8; j_call: TRBJ2-7; d_call: TRBD2; cdr3_nt: TGTGCCAGCAGCCTCATAGCGGGGACTGCCTACGAGCAGTACTTC; cdr3_aa: CASSLIAGTAYEQYF
clone_size: .; v_call: TRBV28; j_call: TRBJ1-1; d_call: .; cdr3_nt: TGTGCCAGGGGGCCCACTGAAGCTTTCTTT; cdr3_aa: CARGPTEAFF
clone_size: few; v_call: TRBV6-2/TRBV6-3; j_call: TRBJ2-1; d_call: TRBD2; cdr3_nt: TGTGCCAGCAATAGCGGGGGGGACTACAATGAGCAGTTCTTC; cdr3_aa: CASNSGGDYNEQFF
clone_size: .; v_call: TRBV20-1; j_call: TRBJ2-1; d_call: TRBD2; cdr3_nt: TGCATGGTAACTAGCGGGGTCTCCTACAATGAGCAGTTCTTC; cdr3_aa: CMVTSGVSYNEQFF
clone_size: .; v_call: TRBV20-1; j_call: TRBJ1-2; d_call: .; cdr3_nt: TGCAGTGCTAGACGACGGTCAGACTATGGCTACACCTTC; cdr3_aa: CSARRRSDYGYTF
clone_size: .; v_call: TRBV28; j_call: TRBJ2-7; d_call: TRBD2; cdr3_nt: TGTGCCATCTCTTGGGGGGGCGAGCAGTACTTC; cdr3_aa: CAISWGGEQYF
clone_size: few; v_call: TRBV24-1; j_call: TRBJ2-1; d_call: TRBD2; cdr3_nt: TGTGCCACCAGTGAATCACTAGCGGGGGGGCGGAATGAGCAGTTCTTC; cdr3_aa: CATSESLAGGRNEQFF
clone_size: .; v_call: TRBV4-1; j_call: TRBJ2-2; d_call: .; cdr3_nt: TGCGCCAGCAGCCCGCTACCCTCCAATCCGGCCGGGGGGCTGTTTTTT; cdr3_aa: CASSPLPSNPAGGLFF
clone_size: .; v_call: TRBV6-6; j_call: TRBJ2-7; d_call: .; cdr3_nt: TGTGCCAGCAGAAAGGGGGGGGCGACAGACAACGAGCAGTACTTC; cdr3_aa: CASRKGGATDNEQYF
clone_size: .; v_call: TRBV9; j_call: TRBJ2-7; d_call: TRBD1; cdr3_nt: TGTGCCAGCAGCGTAGAAGGGGGCGCGACATCCGAGCAGTACTTC; cdr3_aa: CASSVEGGATSEQYF
clone_size: many; v_call: TRBV4-2; j_call: TRBJ1-5; d_call: .; cdr3_nt: TGTGCCAGCAGCCAAGAAGGTACGGGGAAGCCCCAGCATTTT; cdr3_aa: CASSQEGTGKPQHF
clone_size: .; v_call: TRBV7-9; j_call: TRBJ2-3; d_call: TRBD2; cdr3_nt: TGTGCCAGCAGCTCCATGGGACTACCCGATACGCAGTATTTT; cdr3_aa: CASSSMGLPDTQYF
clone_size: .; v_call: TRBV28; j_call: TRBJ2-6; d_call: .; cdr3_nt: TGTGCCAGCAGTTTTGCCTACGGGGATTCAGGGGCCAACGTCCTGACTTTC; cdr3_aa: CASSFAYGDSGANVLTF
clone_size: .; v_call: TRBV18; j_call: TRBJ1-4; d_call: .; cdr3_nt: TGTGCCAGCTCACCAGGGGCTACGGAAAAACTGTTTTTT; cdr3_aa: CASSPGATEKLFF